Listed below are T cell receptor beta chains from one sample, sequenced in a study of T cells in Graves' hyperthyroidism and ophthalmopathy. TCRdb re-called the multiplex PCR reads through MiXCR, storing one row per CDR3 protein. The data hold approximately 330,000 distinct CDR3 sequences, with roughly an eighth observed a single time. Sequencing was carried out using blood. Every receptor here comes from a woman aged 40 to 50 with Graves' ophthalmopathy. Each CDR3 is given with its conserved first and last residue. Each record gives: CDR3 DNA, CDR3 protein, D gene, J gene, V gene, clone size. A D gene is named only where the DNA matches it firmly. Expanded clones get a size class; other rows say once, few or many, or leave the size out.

cdr3_nt: TGTGCCATAGCCAGAGGGGAAGCTCAGCCCCAGCATTTT
cdr3_aa: CAIARGEAQPQHF
d_call: -
j_call: TRBJ1-5
v_call: TRBV19
clone_size: few

cdr3_nt: TGTGCCAGCAGGGCCGGGACTAGCATGAAGACCCAGTACTTC
cdr3_aa: CASRAGTSMKTQYF
d_call: TRBD2
j_call: TRBJ2-5
v_call: TRBV6-1
clone_size: many

cdr3_nt: TGTGCCAGCAGCCCTTGGGACACGGCGGGGTATGGCTACACCTTC
cdr3_aa: CASSPWDTAGYGYTF
d_call: -
j_call: TRBJ1-2
v_call: TRBV11-1
clone_size: -

cdr3_nt: TGTGCCAGCAGCTATTCCCCTTCCCGGGGCCTTAACAATGAGCAGTTCTTC
cdr3_aa: CASSYSPSRGLNNEQFF
d_call: -
j_call: TRBJ2-1
v_call: TRBV11-2
clone_size: few

cdr3_nt: TGTGCCAGCAGAACCGGACAGTCGTTTAATTCACCCCTCCACTTT
cdr3_aa: CASRTGQSFNSPLHF
d_call: -
j_call: TRBJ1-6
v_call: TRBV11-2
clone_size: many

cdr3_nt: TGTGCCAGTAGTGGCAACTCCGGGACCCGCACAGATACGCAGTATTTT
cdr3_aa: CASSGNSGTRTDTQYF
d_call: -
j_call: TRBJ2-3
v_call: TRBV19
clone_size: few

cdr3_nt: TGCAGTGCTAGGTCGGGCGGGAGTCGGTACGAGCAGTACTTC
cdr3_aa: CSARSGGSRYEQYF
d_call: TRBD2
j_call: TRBJ2-7
v_call: TRBV20-1
clone_size: -

cdr3_nt: TGTGCCAGCAGCCCCGGGGGGGGGAAGATGGCCCAGTACTTC
cdr3_aa: CASSPGGGKMAQYF
d_call: TRBD2
j_call: TRBJ2-5
v_call: TRBV11-2
clone_size: many

cdr3_nt: TGTGCCAGTAGTATCGCCTGGGGCGACTATGGCTACACCTTC
cdr3_aa: CASSIAWGDYGYTF
d_call: -
j_call: TRBJ1-2
v_call: TRBV19
clone_size: few

cdr3_nt: TGCGCCAGCAGCACAGACAAGAACACCGGGGAGCTGTTTTTT
cdr3_aa: CASSTDKNTGELFF
d_call: -
j_call: TRBJ2-2
v_call: TRBV5-1
clone_size: few

cdr3_nt: TGTGCCATCGTGGGGCTAGCGGGGGTCGCAGATACGCAGTATTTT
cdr3_aa: CAIVGLAGVADTQYF
d_call: TRBD2
j_call: TRBJ2-3
v_call: TRBV10-3
clone_size: many

cdr3_nt: TGTGCCAGCAGCCGCCGCTCTTACGGGTCGGGAAACACCGGGGAGCTGTTTTTT
cdr3_aa: CASSRRSYGSGNTGELFF
d_call: -
j_call: TRBJ2-2
v_call: TRBV11-2
clone_size: many

cdr3_nt: TGTGCCAGCATAAGTCAGGGCGGGGGAGAGACCTACGAGCAGTACTTC
cdr3_aa: CASISQGGGETYEQYF
d_call: TRBD2
j_call: TRBJ2-7
v_call: TRBV6-1
clone_size: many

cdr3_nt: TGCAGTGCCTGGGACGGTCTGTTCTATAATTCACCCCTCCACTTT
cdr3_aa: CSAWDGLFYNSPLHF
d_call: -
j_call: TRBJ1-6
v_call: TRBV20-1
clone_size: few

cdr3_nt: TGTGCCAGCAGCCAAACCCAGGGGAACACTGAAGCTTTCTTT
cdr3_aa: CASSQTQGNTEAFF
d_call: -
j_call: TRBJ1-1
v_call: TRBV11-3
clone_size: many

cdr3_nt: TGTGCCAGCATTGAGGACAGGGGGCTTTCCGAGACCCAGTACTTC
cdr3_aa: CASIEDRGLSETQYF
d_call: TRBD1
j_call: TRBJ2-5
v_call: TRBV6-1
clone_size: few

cdr3_nt: TGTGCCAGCAGCATCCAAGCTAGCGATTCAGATACGCAGTATTTT
cdr3_aa: CASSIQASDSDTQYF
d_call: -
j_call: TRBJ2-3
v_call: TRBV6-1
clone_size: few

cdr3_nt: TGTGCCAGTAGTATTCGACTAGCGGGGGAGCAGTTCTTC
cdr3_aa: CASSIRLAGEQFF
d_call: TRBD2
j_call: TRBJ2-1
v_call: TRBV19
clone_size: -

cdr3_nt: TGTGCCAGCAGTTCCCTCACGGGGCCGGGGGACACCATATATTTT
cdr3_aa: CASSSLTGPGDTIYF
d_call: -
j_call: TRBJ1-3
v_call: TRBV27
clone_size: few

cdr3_nt: TGTGCCAGCAGTTTATACCGCGGACAGGGGGCGGGGGAGCTGTTTTTT
cdr3_aa: CASSLYRGQGAGELFF
d_call: TRBD1
j_call: TRBJ2-2
v_call: TRBV27
clone_size: many

cdr3_nt: TGTGCCAGCAGCTCCTCCGGGACAGGTTACGAGCAGTACTTC
cdr3_aa: CASSSSGTGYEQYF
d_call: TRBD1
j_call: TRBJ2-7
v_call: TRBV9
clone_size: many

cdr3_nt: TGTGCCAGCAGCCAAGAAGCGGGAAGGGGGCGCGGGGAAAAACTGTTTTTT
cdr3_aa: CASSQEAGRGRGEKLFF
d_call: TRBD1
j_call: TRBJ1-4
v_call: TRBV3-1
clone_size: few

cdr3_nt: TGTGCCAGCTCACCCAAGGGGGAGGGCGAGCAGTACTTC
cdr3_aa: CASSPKGEGEQYF
d_call: -
j_call: TRBJ2-7
v_call: TRBV18
clone_size: many

cdr3_nt: TGTGCCAGCAGCCCTTGGGACACTGAAGCTTTCTTT
cdr3_aa: CASSPWDTEAFF
d_call: -
j_call: TRBJ1-1
v_call: TRBV5-5
clone_size: many

cdr3_nt: TGTGCCAGCAGCGTAGCCAGTAGGAACACTGAAGCTTTCTTT
cdr3_aa: CASSVASRNTEAFF
d_call: -
j_call: TRBJ1-1
v_call: TRBV9
clone_size: many